These 8 T cell receptor beta chains were sequenced from one sample in a study of metastatic and nonmetastatic thyroid tumors. All patients were untreated before thyroid surgery. From the PCR reads, TCRdb re-called clones with MiXCR. Here the sample spans 20,000 to 30,000 clones, 19% being singletons. Sequenced sample: blood. The receptors shown here come from a male donor with papillary thyroid cancer or a benign thyroid nodule (not recorded which). Some clones in this sample may be carry-over from other donors' samples.

The genes are TRBV27 and TRBJ2-1; 8 nucleotides agree with TRBD2. Germline CDR1 and CDR2: MNHEY and SMNVEV (reference sequence). V was clipped by 1 base and J by 13 bases; unmatched bases: 12. The length of the CDR3 is 15 residues. The CDR3 spells CASSLFPGLGLEQFF. CDR3 coding DNA: TGTGCCAGCAGTTTATTCCCGGGACTAGGTCTGGAACAGTTCTTC.

Many counts were recorded for this clone. V and J are TRBV19 and TRBJ1-2; 9 positions agree with TRBD1. The CDR3 contains 14 residues. Germline V gene sequence: CDR1 LNHDA, CDR2 SQIVND (reference sequence). After removal of 9 bases from V and 5 bases from J, the junction contained 10 bases not matched to a gene. The CDR3 bases are TGTGCCAGCACCGGGGGACAGGGCCTATATGGCTACACCTTC. Its protein product is CASTGGQGLYGYTF.

In its sample, this clone was seen a few times. The chain couples TRBV6-5 to TRBJ2-1; D might be TRBD1 (6 bases). The V end was cut by 5 bases, the J end by 10 bases, with 12 bases between. The CDR3 is 12 amino acids. In germline, CDR1 is MNHEY, CDR2 SVGAGI. CDR3 residues: CASSHPRGEQFF. The CDR3 nucleotides are TGTGCCAGCAGTCACCCTAGGGGGGAGCAGTTCTTC.

This clone was seen a few times. The chain carries TRBV6-1 and TRBJ2-3; D is unresolved. This CDR3 comprises 13 residues. Germline CDR1 MNHNS, CDR2 SASEGT. V lost 8 bases and J 3 bases, leaving 12 bases between the germline ends. CDR3 sequence: CASGAPRTDTQYF. CDR3 nucleotide sequence: TGTGCCAGCGGAGCTCCTAGGACAGATACGCAGTATTTT.

The sample holds many counts of this clone. The sample contains more than one DNA sequence encoding this CDR3. The rearrangement joins TRBV20-1 to TRBJ2-7, with TRBD2 identical over 8 bases. Germline CDR1 and CDR2: DFQATT and SNEGSKA (reference sequence). This CDR3 is built from 12 residues. V was clipped by 6 bases and J by 4 bases; unmatched bases: 5. The CDR3 reads CSARGGAYEQYF. CDR3 coding DNA: TGCAGTGCCCGGGGGGGGGCGTACGAGCAGTACTTC.

This clone was seen many times. The chain links TRBV29-1 to TRBJ2-2; 9 bases fit TRBD2. CDR1 is SQVTM, CDR2 ANQGSEA, per germline. The trim removed 6 bases at V and 7 bases at J, leaving 15 bases unmatched. This CDR3 has 16 residues. DNA for the CDR3: TGCAGCGTCAAAGTTAGGGGCGGGAGGGAGGGCGGGGAGCTGTTTTTT. Its translation: CSVKVRGGREGGELFF.

This clone is medium-sized within its sample. This sequence joins TRBV6-5 and TRBJ2-7; TRBD1 agrees at 9 bases. CDR1 and CDR2 from the germline V gene are MNHEY and SVGAGI. V lost 2 bases, J lost 0 bases, and 2 bases stayed unmatched. CDR3 size: 15 residues. In DNA form, the CDR3 reads TGTGCCAGCAGTTACGGGACAGGGAGCTCCTACGAGCAGTACTTC. This gives the protein CASSYGTGSSYEQYF.

Worth noting for this clone: No conserved phenylalanine or tryptophan ends this CDR3, so it is likely a read error. The gene calls are TRBV2 and TRBJ1-1; 7 nucleotides match TRBD1. The CDR3 is 12 residues long. The V and J ends lost 5 bases and 9 bases, in that order; junction bases with no gene match: 6. Looked up from germline, CDR1 is SNHLY and CDR2 is FYNNEI. CDR3 loop: CASSTRDSKAFL. The CDR3 DNA follows: TGTGCCAGCAGTACTCGGGACAGCAAAGCTTTCCTT.